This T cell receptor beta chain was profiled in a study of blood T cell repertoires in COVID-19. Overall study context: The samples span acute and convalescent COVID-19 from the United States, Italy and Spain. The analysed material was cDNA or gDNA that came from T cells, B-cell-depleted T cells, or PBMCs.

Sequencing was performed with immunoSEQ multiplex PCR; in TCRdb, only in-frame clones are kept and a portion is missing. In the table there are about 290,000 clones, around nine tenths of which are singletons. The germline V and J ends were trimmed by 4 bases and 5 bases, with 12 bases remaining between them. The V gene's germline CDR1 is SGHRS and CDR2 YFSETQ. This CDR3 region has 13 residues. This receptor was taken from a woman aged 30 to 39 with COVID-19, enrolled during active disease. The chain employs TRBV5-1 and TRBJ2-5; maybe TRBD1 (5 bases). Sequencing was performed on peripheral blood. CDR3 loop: CASSPTVSETQYF. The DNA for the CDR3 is TGCGCCAGCAGCCCGACAGTGTCGGAGACCCAGTACTTC.